This TCR beta chain appears in the sequencing data of a study of tumor-infiltrating lymphocytes in glioblastoma multiforme. Concerning this clonotype itself: Its antigen is undetermined.

Multiple V-beta primers and a C-beta primer amplified TCRB from RNA. TCRdb analysed the multiplex PCR reads with MiXCR anew, one entry per CDR3 protein. The sample shows over 14,000 distinct CDR3 sequences, more than 65% of them seen only once. Overall study results and limits: RNA-based TCR sequencing may distort clone frequencies, since cells carry unequal TCR transcript numbers.

The germline V and J ends were trimmed by 4 bases and 6 bases, with 7 bases remaining between them. The CDR3 spans 12 residues. Germline CDR1 and CDR2: MNHNS and SASEGT. This TCR derives from a male donor with glioblastoma. V and J are TRBV6-1 and TRBJ1-5; D is perhaps TRBD1 (5 bases). Sequencing input: brain tumor tissue. The CDR3, as DNA: TGTGCCAGCAGTGTAAGGGGTCAGCCCCAGCATTTT. Translating it yields CASSVRGQPQHF.